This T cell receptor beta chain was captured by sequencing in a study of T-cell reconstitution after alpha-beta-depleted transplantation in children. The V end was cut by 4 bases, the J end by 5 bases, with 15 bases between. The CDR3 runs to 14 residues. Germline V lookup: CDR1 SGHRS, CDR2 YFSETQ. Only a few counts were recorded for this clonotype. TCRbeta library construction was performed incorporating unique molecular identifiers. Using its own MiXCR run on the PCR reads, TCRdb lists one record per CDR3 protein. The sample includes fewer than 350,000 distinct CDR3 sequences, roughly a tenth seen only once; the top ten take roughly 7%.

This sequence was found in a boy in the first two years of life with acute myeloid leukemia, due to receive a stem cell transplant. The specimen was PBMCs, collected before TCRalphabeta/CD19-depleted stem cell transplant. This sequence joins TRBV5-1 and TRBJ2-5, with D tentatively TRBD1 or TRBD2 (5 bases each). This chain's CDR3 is CASSRDPASETQYF. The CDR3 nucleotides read TGCGCCAGCAGCCGGGACCCTGCCTCGGAGACCCAGTACTTC.